These 4 T cell receptor beta chains were all obtained from the same sample, sequenced in a study of T cell repertoires in cytomegalovirus infection. These receptors' targets are unknown. Using its own MiXCR run on the reads, TCRdb lists one record per CDR3 protein. The data hold 70,000 to 95,000 distinct CDR3 sequences, with approximately 30% observed a single time. The starting material was CD8+ T cells from cultured PBMCs, obtained from culture after CMV antigen stimulation. The receptors shown here come from a human donor in good health (CMV status not recorded). Some clones in this sample may be carry-over from other donors' samples.

CDR3 amino acids: CASNMRGGAYEQYF. The CDR3 region has the DNA TGTGCCAGCAACATGCGGGGGGGCGCCTACGAGCAGTACTTC. The V gene is TRBV6-6, the J gene TRBJ2-7, with 9 bases that match TRBD2. V was pared by 7 bases and J by 2 bases, with 6 bases of the junction left unmatched. Per germline, CDR1 MNHNY and CDR2 SVGAGI (reference sequence). The CDR3 is made up of 14 amino acids.

This clonotype was counted many times. J is TRBJ2-7 and V is TRBV18, with a weak D call TRBD2 (5 bases). Germline V gene data show CDR1 as KGHSH and CDR2 as LQKENI. This CDR3 has 13 residues. The ends were cut back, 0 bases at V and 3 bases at J, with 6 bases in the middle. DNA of the CDR3: TGTGCCAGCTCACCACCGGGGAGCTACGAGCAGTACTTC. Residues: CASSPPGSYEQYF.

The CDR3 is CASSGEDRSINYGYTF. Written as DNA, the CDR3 is TGTGCCAGCAGTGGCGAGGACAGATCCATCAACTATGGCTACACCTTC. The rearrangement uses TRBV25-1 and TRBJ1-2; tentative D call: TRBD1 (6 bases). The CDR3 spans 16 residues. Between the trimmed V and J ends, which lost 4 bases and 2 bases, there was a span of 17 bases. From germline, CDR1 is MGHDK and CDR2 SYGVNS.

This clonotype came up many times. The junction does not match germline at one end; this may be a read error. This chain joins TRBV7-2 and TRBJ2-7, with TRBD2 matching over 11 bases. The CDR3 loop spans 14 amino acids. Germline CDR1 reads SGHTA; CDR2 reads FQGNSA. CDR3 sequence (DNA): TGTGCCAGCAGCCTAGCGGGGGGTTCCTACGAGCAGTACTTC. Translation: CASSLAGGSYEQYF.